A selection of T cell receptor beta chains follows, all from one sample in a study of T cell responses to AZD1222 COVID-19 vaccine. Sequenced by immunoSEQ multiplex PCR; TCRdb stores in-frame clones only, minus some. The profile shows some 150,000 clones, just over 90% of them singletons. The sample in question was peripheral blood, obtained 28 days after the second AZD1222 dose. The origin of the receptors is an adult who received the AZD1222 COVID-19 vaccine. Both conserved end residues are part of each CDR3. A D gene is named only where the DNA matches it firmly. Where a row states a size, it is once, few, many or the class of an expanded clone; other rows omit it.

DNA: TGTGCCAGCAGCCCTGGGGGGGGACAGGGATATTCACCCCTCCACTTT
CDR3: CASSPGGGQGYSPLHF
length: 16
D: TRBD1
size: NA
J: TRBJ1-6
V: TRBV7-9

DNA: TGTGCCAGCAGCTTGTGGGTAGGGTTTAAGAATCAGCCCCAGCATTTT
CDR3: CASSLWVGFKNQPQHF
length: 16
D: NA
size: NA
J: TRBJ1-5
V: TRBV5-4

DNA: TGCGCCAGCGGTACAGGGGGCCCCCACTCTGGAAACACCATATATTTT
CDR3: CASGTGGPHSGNTIYF
length: 16
D: TRBD1
size: NA
J: TRBJ1-3
V: TRBV5-1

DNA: TGTGCCAGTAGCCGCCCGGGACAGGGGAATGAGCAGTTCTTC
CDR3: CASSRPGQGNEQFF
length: 14
D: TRBD1
size: NA
J: TRBJ2-1
V: TRBV19

DNA: TGTGCCAGCAGGTTAGCGGGACGGAGCTCCTACAATGAGCAGTTCTTC
CDR3: CASRLAGRSSYNEQFF
length: 16
D: TRBD2
size: NA
J: TRBJ2-1
V: TRBV5-8

DNA: TGTGCCAGCTCGCCGATACAGGGAGCTAACTATGGCTACACCTTC
CDR3: CASSPIQGANYGYTF
length: 15
D: NA
size: NA
J: TRBJ1-2
V: TRBV18

DNA: TGTGCCAGTAGTATAGGGGGGTTCAATCAGCCCCAGCATTTT
CDR3: CASSIGGFNQPQHF
length: 14
D: NA
size: NA
J: TRBJ1-5
V: TRBV19

DNA: TGTGCCAGCAGCGTAGAGGTAAATTCACCCCTCCACTTT
CDR3: CASSVEVNSPLHF
length: 13
D: NA
size: few
J: TRBJ1-6
V: TRBV9

DNA: TGCGCCAGCAGTCGGAGTAAGCTAGCGCACACCGGGGAGCTGTTTTTT
CDR3: CASSRSKLAHTGELFF
length: 16
D: NA
size: NA
J: TRBJ2-2
V: TRBV23-1

DNA: TGTGCCAGCAGTTACCGACAGGGGAACTATGGCTACACCTTC
CDR3: CASSYRQGNYGYTF
length: 14
D: TRBD1
size: NA
J: TRBJ1-2
V: TRBV6-5

DNA: TGTGCCAGCAGTTGGAGACAGGGGGGAGGCTACACCTTC
CDR3: CASSWRQGGGYTF
length: 13
D: TRBD1
size: NA
J: TRBJ1-2
V: TRBV12-3/TRBV12-4

DNA: TGTGCCAGCAGCACGTGGGCGGGAGGTGAGACCCAGTACTTC
CDR3: CASSTWAGGETQYF
length: 14
D: TRBD2
size: NA
J: TRBJ2-5
V: TRBV7-9

DNA: TGCAGCGTTAAGAAGGCAGGTCTAGCTTTCTTT
CDR3: CSVKKAGLAFF
length: 11
D: NA
size: NA
J: TRBJ1-1
V: TRBV29-1

DNA: TGTGCCAGCAGTTCAGGCCAGAGCTCCTACAATGAGCAGTTCTTC
CDR3: CASSSGQSSYNEQFF
length: 15
D: NA
size: NA
J: TRBJ2-1
V: TRBV6-4

DNA: TGTGCCAGCATCCGAGGGGCGGCCAACTATGGCTACACCTTC
CDR3: CASIRGAANYGYTF
length: 14
D: NA
size: few
J: TRBJ1-2
V: TRBV19

DNA: TGTGCCAGCAGCCAACGGGCGGCTGAAAAACTGTTTTTT
CDR3: CASSQRAAEKLFF
length: 13
D: NA
size: NA
J: TRBJ1-4
V: TRBV3-1/TRBV3-2

DNA: TGTGCCAGCAGTTCCCCAGGGGGAAACACAGATACGCAGTATTTT
CDR3: CASSSPGGNTDTQYF
length: 15
D: TRBD1
size: NA
J: TRBJ2-3
V: TRBV28

DNA: TGTGCCAGCAGCGTGAACGTCCTCGAGCAGTTCTTC
CDR3: CASSVNVLEQFF
length: 12
D: NA
size: NA
J: TRBJ2-1
V: TRBV2

DNA: TGTGCCAGCAGCTTACAGGGGGAGACCCAGTACTTC
CDR3: CASSLQGETQYF
length: 12
D: NA
size: NA
J: TRBJ2-5
V: TRBV7-2

DNA: TGTGCCAGCAGCTTAGTTGGGGGTGGTGTTCGGAGCAATCAGCCCCAGCATTTT
CDR3: CASSLVGGGVRSNQPQHF
length: 18
D: NA
size: few
J: TRBJ1-5
V: TRBV7-9

DNA: TGTGCCAGCAGCCAAGACGGTCCCCAGCCCCAGCATTTT
CDR3: CASSQDGPQPQHF
length: 13
D: NA
size: NA
J: TRBJ1-5
V: TRBV4-2